This T cell receptor (beta chain) was profiled in a study of control samples from healthy donors and cancer patients. The repertoire was sequenced with immunoSEQ multiplex PCR; TCRdb's copy has only in-frame clones and lacks some. The table shows about 150,000 clones, with about 90% occurring only once. The clonotype comes from a man aged 18 to 30 in good health. Sequenced input: blood.

The CDR3 is CASSPRGAGELFF. The CDR3 DNA follows: TGTGCCAGCTCACCCCGTGGAGCCGGGGAGCTGTTTTTT. J is TRBJ2-2 and V is TRBV18; D not resolved. Trimming pared 3 bases from V and 6 bases from J, leaving 8 bases between. Germline loops: CDR1 KGHSH, CDR2 LQKENI. The CDR3 is 13 amino acids. The whole variable domain, filled in from reference TRBV18 and TRBJ2-2, reads NAGVMQNPRHLVRRRGQEARLRCSPMKGHSHVYWYRQLPEEGLKFMVYLQKENIIDESGMPKERFSAEFPKEGPSILRIQQVVRGDSAAYFCASSPRGAGELFFGEGSRLTVL.